The TCR beta chain under discussion was sequenced for a study of blood T cell repertoires in COVID-19. On the study more broadly: There were acute and convalescent COVID-19 samples, and they came from the United States, Italy and Spain.

CDR1 SGHRS and CDR2 YFSETQ come from the germline V gene. The CDR3 has 15 residues. Trimming took 0 bases from V and 1 from J, leaving 7 bases between them. Authors' data handling: By means of reference gene primer amplification, nucleated cell counts were estimated. Sequencing was performed with immunoSEQ multiplex PCR; in TCRdb, only in-frame clones are kept and a portion is missing. V and J calls and clone size are copied from that table; D and trimming were computed from the DNA. The profile shows about 160,000 clones, around 89% of them singletons. The chain carries TRBV5-1 and TRBJ2-2, with TRBD1 as a possible D gene (6 bases). This receptor was identified in a woman between 50 and 59 years old who had recovered from COVID-19. The sequenced sample consisted of PBMCs or T cells enriched from blood (not recorded which). The CDR3 region has the DNA TGCGCCAGCAGCTTGGAACAGGGGAACACCGGGGAGCTGTTTTTT. Translating gives CASSLEQGNTGELFF.